This TCR beta chain emerged from a study of blood T cells in healthy people across ages. General study findings and limits: Diversity estimates from one million T cells were considered underestimates.

There are many counts of this clonotype. What it binds is not known. Peripheral blood samples of roughly 9.9 milliliters were drawn from each donor. Per sample, a minimum of 7 million PBMCs were isolated. Together with a sample-barcoded 5' primer, a J-beta primer mix was included in a second PCR lasting roughly 7 to 11 cycles. TCRdb analysed the 5' RACE reads with MiXCR anew, one entry per CDR3 protein. The sample lists about 1.7 million distinct CDR3 sequences, over 25% occurring once. The sequenced sample was blood. The clonotype was recovered from a woman aged 25-40 years in good health.

CDR3 sequence (DNA): TGTGCCATAGGGACTAGCGGGGACCAAGAGACCCAGTACTTC. Translating it yields CAIGTSGDQETQYF. The rearrangement uses TRBV10-3 and TRBJ2-5; 13 nucleotides agree with TRBD2. CDR3 length: 14 residues. The junction had 1 base not matched to a gene; V was cut back by 9 bases and J by 0 bases. Germline CDR1 and CDR2: ENHRY and SYGVKD.